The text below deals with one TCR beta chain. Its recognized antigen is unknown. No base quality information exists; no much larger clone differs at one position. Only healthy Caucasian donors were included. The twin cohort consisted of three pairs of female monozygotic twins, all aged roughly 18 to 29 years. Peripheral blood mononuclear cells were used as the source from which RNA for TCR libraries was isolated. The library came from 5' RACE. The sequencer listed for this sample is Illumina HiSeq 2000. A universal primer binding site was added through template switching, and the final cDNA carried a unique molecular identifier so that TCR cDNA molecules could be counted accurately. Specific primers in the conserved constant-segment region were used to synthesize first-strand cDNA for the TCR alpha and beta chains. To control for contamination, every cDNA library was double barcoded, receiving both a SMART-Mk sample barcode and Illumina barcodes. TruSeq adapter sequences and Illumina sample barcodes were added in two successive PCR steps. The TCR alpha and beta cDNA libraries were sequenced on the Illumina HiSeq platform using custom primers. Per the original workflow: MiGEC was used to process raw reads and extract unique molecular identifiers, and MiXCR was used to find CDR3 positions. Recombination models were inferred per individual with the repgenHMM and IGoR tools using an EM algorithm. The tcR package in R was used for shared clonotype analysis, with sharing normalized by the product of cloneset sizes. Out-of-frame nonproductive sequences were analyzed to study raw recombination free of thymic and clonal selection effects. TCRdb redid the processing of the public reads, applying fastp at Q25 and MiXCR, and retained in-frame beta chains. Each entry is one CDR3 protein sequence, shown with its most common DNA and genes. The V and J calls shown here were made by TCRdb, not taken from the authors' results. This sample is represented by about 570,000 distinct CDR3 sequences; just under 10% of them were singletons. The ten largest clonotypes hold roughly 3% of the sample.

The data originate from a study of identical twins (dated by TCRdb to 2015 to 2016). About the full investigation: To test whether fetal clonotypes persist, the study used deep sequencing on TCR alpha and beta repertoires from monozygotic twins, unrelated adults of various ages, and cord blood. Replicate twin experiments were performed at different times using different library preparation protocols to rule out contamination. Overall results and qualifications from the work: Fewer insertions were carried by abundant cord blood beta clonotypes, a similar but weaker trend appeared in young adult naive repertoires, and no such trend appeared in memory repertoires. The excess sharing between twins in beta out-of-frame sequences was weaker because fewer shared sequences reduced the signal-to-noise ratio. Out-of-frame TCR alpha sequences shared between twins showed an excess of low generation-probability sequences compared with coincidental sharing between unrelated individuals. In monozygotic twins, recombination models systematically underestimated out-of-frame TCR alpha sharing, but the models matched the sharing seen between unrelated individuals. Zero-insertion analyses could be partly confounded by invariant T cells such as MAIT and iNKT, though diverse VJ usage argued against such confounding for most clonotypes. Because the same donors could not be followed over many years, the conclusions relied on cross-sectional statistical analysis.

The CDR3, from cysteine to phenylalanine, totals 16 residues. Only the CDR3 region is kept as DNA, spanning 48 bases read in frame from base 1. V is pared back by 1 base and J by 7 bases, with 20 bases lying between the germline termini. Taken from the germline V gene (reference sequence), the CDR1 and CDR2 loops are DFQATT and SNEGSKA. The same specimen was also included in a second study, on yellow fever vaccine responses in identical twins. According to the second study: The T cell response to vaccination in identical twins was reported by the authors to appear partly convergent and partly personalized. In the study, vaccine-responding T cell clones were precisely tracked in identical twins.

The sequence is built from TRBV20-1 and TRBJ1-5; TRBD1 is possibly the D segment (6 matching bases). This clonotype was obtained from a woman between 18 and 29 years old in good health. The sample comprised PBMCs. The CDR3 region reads CSARAMGGGARQPQHF. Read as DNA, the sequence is TGCAGTGCTAGAGCGATGGGCGGGGGCGCAAGGCAGCCCCAGCATTTT.